This T cell receptor (beta chain) was recovered during a study of shared clonotypes between healthy human individuals. Study-level findings and limits: Some clonotypes were shared by all four sorted-subset donors, while others were not shared. The non-shared ones had lower generation probabilities than the shared ones. Sequencing depth was a factor that was expected to affect clonotype sharing among donors.

The study separated CD4+ cells into CD45RA+ naive and CD45RA-negative memory subsets. Some clones are missing from TCRdb's copy, which holds only in-frame ones; the method was immunoSEQ multiplex PCR. The data show approximately 2.5 million clones, approximately 92% seen once. Germline V CDR1 and CDR2: SGHNT, YYREEE (reference sequence). Trimming cost V 7 bases and J 7 bases; bases outside gene matches: 13. This CDR3 has 14 amino acids. In regard to this clone: Its specificity is unknown.

The specimen sequenced was naive CD4+ T cells sorted from blood. Regarding subset: CD45RA+ positively selected. This sequence was found in a man between 18 and 29 years old in good health. V and J are TRBV5-4 and TRBJ1-2; TRBD1 agrees at 7 bases. The CDR3 bases are TGTGCCAGCTTTGACAGGGAGGTTTTGAGTGGCTACACCTTC. It encodes CASFDREVLSGYTF. Supplemented by reference TRBV5-4 and TRBJ1-2, the full variable domain reads ETGVTQSPTHLIKTRGQQVTLRCSSQSGHNTVSWYQQALGQGPQFIFQYYREEENGRGNFPPRFSGLQFPNYSSELNVNALELDDSALYLCASFDREVLSGYTFGSGTRLTVV.